One T cell receptor (beta chain) is described in this entry. The data originate from a study of blood T cell repertoires in COVID-19. The participants were between roughly 18 and 90 years old and came from about two dozen US areas. For recovered donors of Cohort 3, there were two negative PCRs, clearance, or symptom resolution. The length of the CDR3 is 15 residues. CDR1 and CDR2 from the germline V gene are SGHVS and FQNEAQ. The V and J ends lost 3 bases and 1 base, in that order; junction bases with no gene match: 4. Per the original data handling: It was from reference gene primer amplification that nucleated cell counts were estimated. Produced via immunoSEQ multiplex PCR; TCRdb's table is partial and in-frame only. V and J calls and clone size are copied from that table; D and trimming were computed from the DNA. The sample has 180,000 or so clones; around 81% are singletons.

The receptor was isolated from a man aged 40-50 years who had recovered from COVID-19. Input material: PBMCs or T cells enriched from blood (not recorded which). The chain employs TRBV7-8 and TRBJ1-1; 8 bases agree with TRBD1. CDR3 DNA sequence: TGTGCCAGCAGCTTTCGAACAGGGGGGAACACTGAAGCTTTCTTT. Translating gives CASSFRTGGNTEAFF.